The present entry profiles one T cell receptor (beta chain) with its context. The entry originates in a study of human T cells and chemical hapten exposure. Germline loops: CDR1 MNHEY, CDR2 SMNVEV (reference sequence). CDR3 length equals 14 residues. The junction had 4 bases not matched to a gene; V was cut back by 3 bases and J by 7 bases. MiXCR, applied by TCRdb to the RACE reads, yields one record per CDR3 protein. The data hold more than 250,000 distinct CDR3 sequences, with approximately 8.6% observed a single time. Time point of the sample: pre-sensitization, week 0. Treatment described: therapeutic diphenylcyclopropenone sensitization with weekly scalp DPC.

The J gene is TRBJ2-2, the V gene TRBV27; 8 bases map to TRBD1. The source was whole blood, collected in connection with sensitization to the hapten diphenylcyclopropenone (DPC). This TCR came from a woman between 35 and 50 years old with alopecia areata. Some clones in this sample may be carry-over from other donors' samples. The DNA of the CDR3 is TGTGCCAGCAGTTTGGACAGGGCTTACGGGGAGCTGTTTTTT. This codes for CASSLDRAYGELFF.